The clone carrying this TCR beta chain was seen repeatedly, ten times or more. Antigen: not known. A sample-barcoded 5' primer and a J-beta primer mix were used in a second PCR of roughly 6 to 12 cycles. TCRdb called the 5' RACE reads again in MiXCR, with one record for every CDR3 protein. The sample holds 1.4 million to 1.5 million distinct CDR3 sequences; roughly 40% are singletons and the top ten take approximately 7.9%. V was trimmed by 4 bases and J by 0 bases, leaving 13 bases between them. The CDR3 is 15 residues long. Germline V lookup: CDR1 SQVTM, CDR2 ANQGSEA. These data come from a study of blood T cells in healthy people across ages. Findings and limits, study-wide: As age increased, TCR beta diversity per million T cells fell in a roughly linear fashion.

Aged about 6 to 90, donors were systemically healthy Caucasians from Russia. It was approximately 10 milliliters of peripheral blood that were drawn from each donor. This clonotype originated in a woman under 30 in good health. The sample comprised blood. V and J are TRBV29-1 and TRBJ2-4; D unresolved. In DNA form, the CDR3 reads TGCAGCGTTGTTCCTTCGTCGGAAGCCAAAAACATTCAGTACTTC. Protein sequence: CSVVPSSEAKNIQYF.